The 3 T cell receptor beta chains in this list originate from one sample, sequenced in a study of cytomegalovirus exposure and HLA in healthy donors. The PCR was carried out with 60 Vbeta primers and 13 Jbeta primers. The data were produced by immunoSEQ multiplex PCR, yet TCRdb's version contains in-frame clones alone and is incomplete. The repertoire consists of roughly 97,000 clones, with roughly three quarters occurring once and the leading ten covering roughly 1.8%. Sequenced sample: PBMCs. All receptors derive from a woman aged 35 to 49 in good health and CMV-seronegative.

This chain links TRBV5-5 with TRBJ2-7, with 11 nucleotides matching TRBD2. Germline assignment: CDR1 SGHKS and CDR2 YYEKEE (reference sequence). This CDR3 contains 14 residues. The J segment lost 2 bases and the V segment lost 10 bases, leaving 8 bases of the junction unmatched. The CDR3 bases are TGTGCCTCTCAGAAGACTAGCGGGACCTACGAGCAGTACTTC. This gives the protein CASQKTSGTYEQYF. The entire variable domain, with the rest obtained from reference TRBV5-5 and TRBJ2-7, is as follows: DAGVTQSPTHLIKTRGQQVTLRCSPISGHKSVSWYQQVLGQGPQFIFQYYEKEERGRGNFPDRFSARQFPNYSSELNVNALLLGDSALYLCASQKTSGTYEQYFGPGTRLTVT.

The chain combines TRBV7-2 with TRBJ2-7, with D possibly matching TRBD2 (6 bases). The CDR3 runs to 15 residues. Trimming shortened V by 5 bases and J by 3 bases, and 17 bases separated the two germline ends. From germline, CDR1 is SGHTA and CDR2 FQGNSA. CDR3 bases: TGTGCCAGCAGCCCCCGGCGGGACGGGGGCTACGAGCAGTACTTC. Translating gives CASSPRRDGGYEQYF.

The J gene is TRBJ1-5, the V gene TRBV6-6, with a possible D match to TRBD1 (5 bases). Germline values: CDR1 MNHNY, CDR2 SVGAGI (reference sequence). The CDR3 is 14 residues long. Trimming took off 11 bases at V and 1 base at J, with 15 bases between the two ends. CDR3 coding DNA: TGTGCCCGCCTGACAGTCCAAAGCAATCAGCCCCAGCATTTT. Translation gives CARLTVQSNQPQHF.